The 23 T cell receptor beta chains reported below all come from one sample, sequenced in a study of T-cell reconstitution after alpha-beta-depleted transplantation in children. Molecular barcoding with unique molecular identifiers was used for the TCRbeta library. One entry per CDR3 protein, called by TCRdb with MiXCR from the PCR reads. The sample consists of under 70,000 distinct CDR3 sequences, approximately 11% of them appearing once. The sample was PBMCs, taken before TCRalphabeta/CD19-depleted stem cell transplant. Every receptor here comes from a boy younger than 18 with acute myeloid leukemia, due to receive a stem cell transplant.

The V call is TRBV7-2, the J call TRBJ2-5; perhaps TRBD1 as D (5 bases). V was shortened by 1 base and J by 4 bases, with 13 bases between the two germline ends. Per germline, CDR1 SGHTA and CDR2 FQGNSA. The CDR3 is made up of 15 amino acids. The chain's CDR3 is CASSLEGAERETQYF. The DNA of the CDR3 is TGTGCCAGCAGCTTAGAAGGGGCCGAGCGAGAGACCCAGTACTTC. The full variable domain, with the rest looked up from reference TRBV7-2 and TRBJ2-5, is GAGVSQSPSNKVTEKGKDVELRCDPISGHTALYWYRQSLGQGLEFLIYFQGNSAPDKSGLPSDRFSAERTGGSVSTLTIQRTQQEDSAVYLCASSLEGAERETQYFGPGTRLLVL.

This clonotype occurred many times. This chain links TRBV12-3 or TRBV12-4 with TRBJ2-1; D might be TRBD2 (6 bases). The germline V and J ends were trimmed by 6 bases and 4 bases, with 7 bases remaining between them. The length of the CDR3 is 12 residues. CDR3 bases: TGTGCCAGCAGGGGACTGTACAATGAGCAGTTCTTC. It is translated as CASRGLYNEQFF.

Here the CDR3 reads CASSTQAGGEAFF. The DNA of the CDR3 is TGTGCCAGCAGCACACAGGCGGGGGGTGAAGCTTTCTTT. V usage is TRBV3-1 and J usage is TRBJ1-1; perhaps TRBD1 as D (5 bases). Deletions cut 5 bases from V and 7 bases from J, with 14 bases between. The germline V gene encodes CDR1 LGHDT and CDR2 YNNKEL (reference sequence). The CDR3 is 13 amino acids. The full variable domain, its missing parts supplied by reference TRBV3-1 and TRBJ1-1, is DTAVSQTPKYLVTQMGNDKSIKCEQNLGHDTMYWYKQDSKKFLKIMFSYNNKELIINETVPNRFSPKSPDKAHLNLHINSLELGDSAVYFCASSTQAGGEAFFGQGTRLTVV.

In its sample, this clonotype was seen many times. The CDR3 protein is CSVEDPQRGPYNEQFF. The CDR3 region has the DNA TGCAGCGTTGAAGATCCCCAGCGGGGGCCGTACAATGAGCAGTTCTTC. This chain connects TRBV29-1 to TRBJ2-1, with 8 bases aligning to TRBD2. V dropped 0 bases and J dropped 4; count of bases not matched to a gene: 8. CDR3 length equals 16 residues. The germline gives CDR1 SQVTM, CDR2 ANQGSEA.

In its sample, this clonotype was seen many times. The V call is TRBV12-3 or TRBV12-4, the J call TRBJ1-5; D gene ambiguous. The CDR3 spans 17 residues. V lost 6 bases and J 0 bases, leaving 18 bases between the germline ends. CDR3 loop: CASSTNFQTYSNQPQHF. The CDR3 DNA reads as TGTGCCAGCAGCACGAACTTCCAAACCTATAGCAATCAGCCCCAGCATTTT.

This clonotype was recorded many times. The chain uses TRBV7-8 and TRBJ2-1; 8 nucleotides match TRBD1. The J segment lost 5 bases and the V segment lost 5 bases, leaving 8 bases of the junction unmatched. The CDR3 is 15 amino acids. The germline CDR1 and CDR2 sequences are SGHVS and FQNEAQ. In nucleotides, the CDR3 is TGTGCCAGCAGCGGCAGGACAGGGCGAGACAATGAGCAGTTCTTC. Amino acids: CASSGRTGRDNEQFF. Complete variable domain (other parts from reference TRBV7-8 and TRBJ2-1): GAGVSQSPRYKVAKRGQDVALRCDPISGHVSLFWYQQALGQGPEFLTYFQNEAQLDKSGLPSDRFFAERPEGSVSTLKIQRTQQEDSAVYLCASSGRTGRDNEQFFGPGTRLTVL.

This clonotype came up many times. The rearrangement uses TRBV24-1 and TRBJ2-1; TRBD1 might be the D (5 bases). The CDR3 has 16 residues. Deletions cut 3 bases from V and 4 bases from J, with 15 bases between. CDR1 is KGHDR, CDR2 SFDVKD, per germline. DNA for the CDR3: TGTGCCACCAGTGATCCCGGTCTGGGGCCTTACAATGAGCAGTTCTTC. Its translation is CATSDPGLGPYNEQFF.

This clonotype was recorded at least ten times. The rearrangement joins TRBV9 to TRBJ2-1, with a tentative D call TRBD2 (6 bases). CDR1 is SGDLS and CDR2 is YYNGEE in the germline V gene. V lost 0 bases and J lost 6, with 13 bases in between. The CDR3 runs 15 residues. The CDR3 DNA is TGTGCCAGCAGCGTAGTTGTGGGGGGAACCAATGAGCAGTTCTTC. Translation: CASSVVVGGTNEQFF.

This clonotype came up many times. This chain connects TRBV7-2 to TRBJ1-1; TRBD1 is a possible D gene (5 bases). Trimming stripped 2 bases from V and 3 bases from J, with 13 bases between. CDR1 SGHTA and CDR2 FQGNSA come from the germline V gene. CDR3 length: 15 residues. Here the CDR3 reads CASSLMPRVDTEAFF. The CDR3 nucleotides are TGTGCCAGCAGCTTAATGCCCAGGGTCGACACTGAAGCTTTCTTT.

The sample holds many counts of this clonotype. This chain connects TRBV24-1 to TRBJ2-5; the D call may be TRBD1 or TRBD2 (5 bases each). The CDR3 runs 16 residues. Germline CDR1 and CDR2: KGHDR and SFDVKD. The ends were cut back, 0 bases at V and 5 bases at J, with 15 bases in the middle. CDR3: CATSDLQFGGVETQYF. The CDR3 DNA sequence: TGTGCCACCAGTGATTTGCAGTTTGGGGGTGTGGAGACCCAGTACTTC.

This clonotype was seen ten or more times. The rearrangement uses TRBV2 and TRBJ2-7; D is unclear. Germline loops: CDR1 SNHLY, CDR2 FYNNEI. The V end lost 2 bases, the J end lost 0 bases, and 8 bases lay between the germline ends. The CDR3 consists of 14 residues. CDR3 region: CASSELGFSYEQYV. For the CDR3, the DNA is TGTGCCAGCAGTGAATTGGGGTTCTCCTACGAGCAGTACGTC.

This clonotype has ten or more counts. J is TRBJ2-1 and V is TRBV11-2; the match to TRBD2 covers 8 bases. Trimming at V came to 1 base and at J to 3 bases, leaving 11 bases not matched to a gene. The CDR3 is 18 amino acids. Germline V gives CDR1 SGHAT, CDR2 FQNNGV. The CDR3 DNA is TGTGCCAGCAGCTTAGGGGGGACTAGAGGTATTATCTACAATGAGCAGTTCTTC. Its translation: CASSLGGTRGIIYNEQFF.

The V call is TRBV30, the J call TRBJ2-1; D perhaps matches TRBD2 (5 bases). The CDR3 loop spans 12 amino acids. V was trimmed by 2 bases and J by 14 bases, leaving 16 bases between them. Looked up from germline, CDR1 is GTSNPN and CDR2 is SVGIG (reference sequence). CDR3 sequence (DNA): TGTGCCTGGAGTAACGGACCGGGGAATGAGTTCTTC. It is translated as CAWSNGPGNEFF.

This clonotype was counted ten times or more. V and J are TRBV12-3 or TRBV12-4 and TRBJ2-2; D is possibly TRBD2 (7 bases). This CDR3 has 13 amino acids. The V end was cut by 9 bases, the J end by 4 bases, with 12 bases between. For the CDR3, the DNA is TGTGCCAGTAAGGGGGAGGGCACCGGGGAGCTGTTTTTT. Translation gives CASKGEGTGELFF.

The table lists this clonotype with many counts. The CDR3 DNA reads as TGCGCCAGCAGCTTGGAAGGGATCCCTAACTATGGCTACACCTTC. It specifies CASSLEGIPNYGYTF. The chain joins TRBV5-1 to TRBJ1-2; D gene unclear. The germline gives CDR1 SGHRS, CDR2 YFSETQ. This CDR3 region has 15 residues. The V gene lost 0 bases and the J gene lost 0 bases, with 9 bases spanning the gap.

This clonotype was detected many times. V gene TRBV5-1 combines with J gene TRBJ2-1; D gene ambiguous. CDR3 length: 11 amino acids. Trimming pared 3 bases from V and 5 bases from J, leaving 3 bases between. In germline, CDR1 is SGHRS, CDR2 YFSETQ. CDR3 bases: TGCGCCAGCAGCTGGCACAATGAGCAGTTCTTC. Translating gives CASSWHNEQFF.

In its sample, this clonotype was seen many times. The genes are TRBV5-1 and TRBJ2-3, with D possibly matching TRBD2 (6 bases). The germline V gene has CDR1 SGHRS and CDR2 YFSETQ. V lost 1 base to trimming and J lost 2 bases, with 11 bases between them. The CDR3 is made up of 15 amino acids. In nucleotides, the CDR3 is TGCGCCAGCAGCTTGTTCGGGGGTACCACAGATACGCAGTATTTT. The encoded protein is CASSLFGGTTDTQYF.

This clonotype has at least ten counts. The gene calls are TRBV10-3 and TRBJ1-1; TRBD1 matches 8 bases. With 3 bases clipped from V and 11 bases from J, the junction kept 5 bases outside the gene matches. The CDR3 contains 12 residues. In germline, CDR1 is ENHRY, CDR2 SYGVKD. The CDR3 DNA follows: TGTGCCATCAGTGAAGACAGGGGAAACGCTTTCTTT. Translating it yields CAISEDRGNAFF.

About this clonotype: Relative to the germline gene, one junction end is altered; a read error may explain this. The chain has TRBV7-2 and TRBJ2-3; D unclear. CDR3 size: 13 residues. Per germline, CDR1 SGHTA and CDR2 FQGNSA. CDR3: CASSFGKQDTQYF. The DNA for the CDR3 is TGTGCGAGCAGCTTCGGAAAGCAGGATACGCAGTATTTT.

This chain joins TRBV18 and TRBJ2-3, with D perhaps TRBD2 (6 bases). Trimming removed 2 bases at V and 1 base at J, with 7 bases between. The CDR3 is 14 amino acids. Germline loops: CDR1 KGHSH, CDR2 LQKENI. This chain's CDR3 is CASSPTGGTDTQYF. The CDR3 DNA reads TGTGCCAGCTCACCAACGGGGGGCACAGATACGCAGTATTTT. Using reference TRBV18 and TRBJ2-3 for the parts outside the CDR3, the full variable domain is NAGVMQNPRHLVRRRGQEARLRCSPMKGHSHVYWYRQLPEEGLKFMVYLQKENIIDESGMPKERFSAEFPKEGPSILRIQQVVRGDSAAYFCASSPTGGTDTQYFGPGTRLTVL.

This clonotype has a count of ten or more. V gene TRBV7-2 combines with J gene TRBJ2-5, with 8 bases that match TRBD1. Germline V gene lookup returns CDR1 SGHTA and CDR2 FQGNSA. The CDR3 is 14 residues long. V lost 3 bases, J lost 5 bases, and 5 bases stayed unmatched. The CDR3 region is CASSFRGRHETQYF. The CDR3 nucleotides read TGTGCCAGCAGCTTCAGGGGGCGGCACGAGACCCAGTACTTC.

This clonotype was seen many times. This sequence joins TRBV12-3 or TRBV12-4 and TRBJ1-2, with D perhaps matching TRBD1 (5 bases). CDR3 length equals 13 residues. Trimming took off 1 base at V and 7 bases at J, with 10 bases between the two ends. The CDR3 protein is CASSLDAGSGYTF. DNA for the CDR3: TGTGCCAGCAGTTTAGATGCAGGGAGTGGCTACACCTTC.

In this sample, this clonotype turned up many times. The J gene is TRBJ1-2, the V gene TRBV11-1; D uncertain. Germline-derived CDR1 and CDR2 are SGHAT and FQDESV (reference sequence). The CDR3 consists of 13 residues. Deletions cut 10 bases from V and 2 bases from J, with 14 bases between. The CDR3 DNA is TGTGCCACCTCGTACCCTCCGAACTATGGCTACACCTTC. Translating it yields CATSYPPNYGYTF.